This T cell receptor (beta chain) was found in a study of cytomegalovirus exposure and HLA in healthy donors. V was clipped by 0 bases and J by 8 bases; unmatched bases: 0. The germline gives CDR1 MGHRA, CDR2 YSYEKL. The CDR3 runs to 13 residues. The protocol was immunoSEQ multiplex PCR, while the TCRdb copy is restricted to in-frame clones and leaves out a portion. The sample holds about 400,000 clones, roughly 85% seen once. The gene calls are TRBV4-1 and TRBJ1-4; TRBD1 matches 7 bases. This TCR was recovered from a young woman in good health and CMV-seronegative. Sequenced input: PBMCs. The CDR3 loop reads CASSQEDREKLFF. In nucleotides, the CDR3 is TGCGCCAGCAGCCAAGAGGACAGGGAAAAACTGTTTTTT.